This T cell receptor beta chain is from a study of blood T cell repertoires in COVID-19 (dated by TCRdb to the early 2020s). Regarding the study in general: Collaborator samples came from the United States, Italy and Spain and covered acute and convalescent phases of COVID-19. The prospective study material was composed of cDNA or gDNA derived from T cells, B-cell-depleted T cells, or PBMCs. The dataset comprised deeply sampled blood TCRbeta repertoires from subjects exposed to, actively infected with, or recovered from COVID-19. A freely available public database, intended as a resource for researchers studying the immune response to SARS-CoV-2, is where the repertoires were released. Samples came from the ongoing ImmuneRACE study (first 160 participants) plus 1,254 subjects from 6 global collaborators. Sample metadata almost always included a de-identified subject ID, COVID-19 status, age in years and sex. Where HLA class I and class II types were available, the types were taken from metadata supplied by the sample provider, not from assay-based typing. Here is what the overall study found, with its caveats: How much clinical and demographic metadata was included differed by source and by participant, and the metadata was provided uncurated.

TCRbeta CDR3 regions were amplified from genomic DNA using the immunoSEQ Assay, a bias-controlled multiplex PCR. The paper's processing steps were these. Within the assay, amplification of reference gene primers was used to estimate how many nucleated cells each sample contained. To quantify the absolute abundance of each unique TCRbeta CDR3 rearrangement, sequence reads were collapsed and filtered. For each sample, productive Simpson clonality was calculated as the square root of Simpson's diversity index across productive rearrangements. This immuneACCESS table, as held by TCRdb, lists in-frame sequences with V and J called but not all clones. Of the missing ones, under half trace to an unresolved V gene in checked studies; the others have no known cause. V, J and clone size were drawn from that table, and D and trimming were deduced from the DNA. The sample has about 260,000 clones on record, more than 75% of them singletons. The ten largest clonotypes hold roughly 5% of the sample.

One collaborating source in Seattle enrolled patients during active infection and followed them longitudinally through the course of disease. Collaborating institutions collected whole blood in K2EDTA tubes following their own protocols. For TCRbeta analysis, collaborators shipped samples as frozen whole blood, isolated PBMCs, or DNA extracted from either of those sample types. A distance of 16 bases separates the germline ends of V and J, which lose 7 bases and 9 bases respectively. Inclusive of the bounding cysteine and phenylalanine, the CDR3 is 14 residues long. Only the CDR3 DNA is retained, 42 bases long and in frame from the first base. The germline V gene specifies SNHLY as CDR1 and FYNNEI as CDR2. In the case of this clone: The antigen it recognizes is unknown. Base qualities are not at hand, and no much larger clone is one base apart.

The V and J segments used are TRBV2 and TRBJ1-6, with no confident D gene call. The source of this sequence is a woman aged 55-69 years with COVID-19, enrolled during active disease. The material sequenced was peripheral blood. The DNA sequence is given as TGTGCCAGCATCGAGGGAGTGTTCGGTTCACCCCTCCACTTT. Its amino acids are CASIEGVFGSPLHF.